This T cell receptor (beta chain) was observed in a study of cytomegalovirus exposure and HLA in healthy donors. Findings and caveats of the study: A list of 164 TCR beta chains associated with cytomegalovirus was given. Roughly uniform depth of sequencing across donors was assumed in presence/absence analyses. On later analysis, the bulk of CMV-associated TCR beta chains appeared to be HLA-restricted. The likely explanation for a cluster of highly shared sequence variants was sequencing artifact.

With 60 Vbeta and 13 Jbeta primers, the PCR was carried out. TCRdb keeps only in-frame clones here, not all; method: immunoSEQ multiplex PCR. The sample has more than 95,000 clones, just under 75% seen once. As concerns this clone: Its specificity is not known.

The CDR3 length is 15 residues. The germline V gene encodes CDR1 MDHEN and CDR2 SYDVKM. V was pared by 4 bases and J by 5 bases, with 8 bases of the junction left unmatched. The chain couples TRBV28 to TRBJ2-1; 7 nucleotides match TRBD2. The specimen was PBMCs. The clonotype originates from a man between 60 and 75 years old in good health and CMV-seropositive. The CDR3 here is CASSSPPGRDNEQFF. In nucleotides, the CDR3 is TGTGCCAGCAGTTCCCCCCCGGGGAGGGACAATGAGCAGTTCTTC.